The rows below give T cell receptor beta chains drawn from one sample of a study of cytomegalovirus exposure and HLA in healthy donors. Only in-frame clones appear in the TCRdb table, and some are missing; sequencing was by immunoSEQ multiplex PCR. Here the sample spans about 90,000 clones, 65% to 80% being singletons. Sequencing used PBMCs. These receptors all stem from a woman younger than 35 in good health and CMV-seropositive. Both conserved end residues are part of each CDR3. The D gene is left open where the match is weak. Rows give clone size only sometimes, using once, few, many, or a class for an expanded clone.

D	V	J	size	CDR3	DNA
NA	TRBV15	TRBJ1-6	few	CATSRDNSYNSPLHF	TGTGCCACCAGCAGAGATAACTCCTATAATTCACCCCTCCACTTT
TRBD2	TRBV6-6	TRBJ2-1	NA	CASTPGLAGGYEQFF	TGTGCCAGCACCCCGGGGCTAGCGGGAGGATATGAGCAGTTCTTC
NA	TRBV7-2	TRBJ1-2	NA	CASSFPVTGWGGYTF	TGTGCCAGCAGCTTTCCCGTAACAGGATGGGGCGGCTACACCTTC
TRBD2	TRBV10-3	TRBJ2-3	NA	CAISSSGTSSDTQYF	TGTGCCATCAGTTCCTCCGGGACTAGCTCCGATACGCAGTATTTT
NA	TRBV12-5	TRBJ2-3	few	CASGKEADTQYF	TGTGCTAGTGGAAAAGAGGCAGATACGCAGTATTTT
TRBD1	TRBV28	TRBJ1-2	NA	CASSSGTGGPGYTF	TGTGCCAGCAGTTCCGGGACAGGGGGCCCTGGCTACACCTTC
NA	TRBV9	TRBJ2-7	NA	CASSVDAGAREQYF	TGTGCCAGCAGCGTAGACGCGGGGGCCCGGGAGCAGTACTTC
TRBD2	TRBV6-5	TRBJ2-7	NA	CASSPTSGSSYEQYF	TGTGCCAGCAGTCCAACTAGCGGGAGCTCCTACGAGCAGTACTTC
NA	TRBV9	TRBJ2-3	NA	CASSPLGLAVPAADTQYF	TGTGCCAGCAGCCCCCTCGGGTTAGCGGTCCCCGCGGCAGATACGCAGTATTTT
NA	TRBV6-5	TRBJ1-3	NA	CASTGSSGNTIYF	TGTGCCAGCACGGGATCCTCTGGAAACACCATATATTTT
NA	TRBV27	TRBJ2-7	once	CASSPQSPVREQYF	TGTGCCAGCAGTCCACAGAGTCCGGTACGAGAGCAGTACTTC
NA	TRBV5-8	TRBJ2-1	NA	CASSLTQGPGYNEQFF	TGTGCCAGCAGCTTAACACAGGGCCCTGGCTACAATGAGCAGTTCTTC
NA	TRBV27	TRBJ2-5	NA	CASSWQGRDKETQYF	TGTGCCAGCAGTTGGCAGGGACGGGACAAAGAGACCCAGTACTTC
TRBD2	TRBV27	TRBJ2-5	once	CASSLSMRGQETQYF	TGTGCCAGCAGTTTATCAATGCGGGGGCAAGAGACCCAGTACTTC
TRBD2	TRBV7-2	TRBJ2-3	few	CASSLVGGSVTDTQYF	TGTGCCAGCAGCTTAGTCGGCGGGAGTGTCACAGATACGCAGTATTTT
NA	TRBV28	TRBJ2-6	NA	CASSIDREVGANVLTF	TGTGCCAGCAGTATTGACAGGGAGGTGGGGGCCAACGTCCTGACTTTC
NA	TRBV2	TRBJ2-3	NA	CASSPGTRTDTQYF	TGTGCCAGCAGTCCCGGGACACGCACAGATACGCAGTATTTT
TRBD1	TRBV19	TRBJ2-1	NA	CASSIEDRVLGNEQFF	TGTGCCAGTAGTATAGAGGACAGGGTACTTGGGAATGAGCAGTTCTTC
TRBD2	TRBV11-1	TRBJ2-6	NA	CASSLLPGGAGANVLTF	TGTGCCAGCAGCTTACTTCCGGGGGGGGCCGGGGCCAACGTCCTGACTTTC
NA	TRBV5-1	TRBJ2-7	NA	CASSLGEDEQYF	TGCGCCAGCAGCTTGGGAGAGGACGAGCAGTACTTC
TRBD1	TRBV5-4	TRBJ2-5	NA	CASSTLKDRVMETQYF	TGTGCCAGCAGCACCTTAAAGGACAGGGTTATGGAGACCCAGTACTTC
NA	TRBV11-2	TRBJ1-1	NA	CASSFQLGREAFF	TGTGCCAGCAGCTTCCAATTAGGGAGGGAAGCTTTCTTT
TRBD1	TRBV14	TRBJ2-2	NA	CASSRSAGGTGELFF	TGTGCCAGCAGCCGTTCGGCAGGGGGAACCGGGGAGCTGTTTTTT
TRBD2	TRBV6-1	TRBJ2-4	few	CASSEVGGSGGHENIQYF	TGTGCCAGCAGTGAGGTCGGCGGTAGCGGGGGCCACGAAAACATTCAGTACTTC
TRBD1	TRBV2	TRBJ1-5	NA	CASSRTGDQPQHF	TGTGCCAGCAGTAGGACAGGGGATCAGCCCCAGCATTTT
NA	TRBV2	TRBJ2-7	NA	CAARGASQYEQYF	TGTGCCGCACGGGGGGCCAGCCAGTACGAGCAGTACTTC
NA	TRBV4-3	TRBJ1-2	few	CASSQPDRDYYGYTF	TGCGCCAGCAGCCAACCGGACAGAGATTACTATGGCTACACCTTC
TRBD1	TRBV7-2	TRBJ1-1	NA	CASSSDRVRNTEAFF	TGTGCCAGCAGCTCGGACAGGGTGAGGAACACTGAAGCTTTCTTT
TRBD1	TRBV7-2	TRBJ2-4	NA	CASSYRGQGLAKNIQYF	TGTGCCAGCAGCTACAGGGGGCAGGGGCTAGCCAAAAACATTCAGTACTTC
NA	TRBV5-1	TRBJ2-1	NA	CASNLAFFGYNEQFF	TGTGCCAGCAACCTTGCCTTCTTCGGCTACAATGAGCAGTTCTTC
TRBD1	TRBV5-1	TRBJ2-5	NA	CASSLQGQETQYF	TGCGCCAGCAGCCTACAGGGGCAAGAGACCCAGTACTTC
TRBD2	TRBV7-2	TRBJ2-1	NA	CASSLGGTASGSGEQFF	TGTGCCAGCAGCTTAGGCGGGACGGCTAGCGGGAGTGGAGAGCAGTTCTTC
NA	TRBV27	TRBJ1-3	NA	CASSSVGARDTIYF	TGTGCCAGCAGTTCCGTGGGGGCGCGGGACACCATATATTTT
TRBD1	TRBV5-1	TRBJ1-5	once	CASSLGTGNQPQHF	TGCGCCAGCAGCCTAGGGACAGGGAATCAGCCCCAGCATTTT
TRBD2	TRBV2	TRBJ2-5	NA	CASSWGGERETQYF	TGTGCCAGCAGTTGGGGGGGGGAGCGAGAGACCCAGTACTTC
TRBD1	TRBV7-8	TRBJ2-2	NA	CASSNRDRGFGRETGELFF	TGTGCCAGCAGCAACCGGGACAGGGGATTCGGTCGGGAAACCGGGGAGCTGTTTTTT
NA	TRBV7-6	TRBJ2-1	NA	CASSLVDSSYNEQFF	TGTGCCAGCAGCTTAGTAGACAGCTCCTACAATGAGCAGTTCTTC
TRBD2	TRBV28	TRBJ2-3	few	CASSPGTSGVSTDTQYF	TGTGCCAGCAGTCCCGGGACTAGCGGGGTCAGCACAGATACGCAGTATTTT
TRBD1	TRBV6-5	TRBJ2-7	NA	CASRTRQTGFDEQYF	TGTGCCAGCAGGACCCGACAGACAGGGTTCGACGAGCAGTACTTC
TRBD2	TRBV6-1	TRBJ2-3	NA	CASSGTSGGADTQYF	TGTGCCAGCAGTGGGACTTCGGGGGGTGCAGATACGCAGTATTTT
TRBD2	TRBV6-4	TRBJ2-3	few	CASSGSGGATDTQYF	TGTGCCAGCAGTGGGAGCGGGGGGGCCACAGATACGCAGTATTTT
TRBD1	TRBV5-6	TRBJ1-6	once	CASSWDRGSFSPLHF	TGTGCCAGCAGCTGGGACAGGGGCTCCTTTTCACCCCTCCACTTT
NA	TRBV9	TRBJ1-2	NA	CASTVGTDYGYTF	TGTGCCAGCACCGTAGGGACTGACTATGGCTACACCTTC
TRBD2	TRBV27	TRBJ2-7	few	CASSSLAGGLSYEQYF	TGTGCCAGCAGTTCCCTAGCGGGGGGCCTCTCCTACGAGCAGTACTTC
NA	TRBV6-5	TRBJ2-7	NA	CASRVGQGSHEQYF	TGTGCCAGCAGGGTTGGGCAGGGGAGCCACGAGCAGTACTTC
TRBD1	TRBV6-5	TRBJ1-2	NA	CATSQDRGGYTF	TGTGCCACCTCTCAGGACAGGGGAGGCTACACCTTC
TRBD2	TRBV7-3	TRBJ2-1	NA	CASSQLAGYNEQFF	TGTGCCAGCAGCCAACTAGCGGGGTACAATGAGCAGTTCTTC
TRBD1	TRBV10-3	TRBJ2-7	NA	CAISTGTAYEQYF	TGTGCCATCAGCACCGGGACAGCCTACGAGCAGTACTTC